What follows are 2 T cell receptor beta chains derived from one specimen sequenced in a study of blood T cell repertoires in COVID-19 (dated by TCRdb to between 2020 and 2021). The method was the immunoSEQ multiplex PCR assay. Sourced from immuneACCESS, this table was stored by TCRdb with only in-frame sequences that have V and J called. A share of the clones is absent; for the studies checked, an unresolved V gene accounts for under half, and the remainder has no known explanation. Across this sample there are approximately 360,000 clones, with about 90% seen only once. The ten largest make up about 6.8% of the sample. The sample consisted of peripheral blood. Receptors were obtained from a man in his late teens or twenties with active or convalescent COVID-19.

V is TRBV5-6 and J is TRBJ2-7; TRBD1 agrees at 10 bases. V shed 4 bases and J 4 bases; nucleotides not matched to a gene: 5. From germline, CDR1 is SGHDT and CDR2 YYEEEE. The CDR3 has 14 residues. CDR3 loop: CASSPRDRGYEQYF. The CDR3 DNA follows: TGTGCCAGCAGCCCCAGGGACAGGGGTTACGAGCAGTACTTC.

This clone was counted a few times. The gene calls are TRBV4-3 and TRBJ1-4; D is uncertain. The CDR3 consists of 15 residues. The germline V gene has CDR1 LGHNA and CDR2 YSLEER. Deletions cut 0 bases from V and 11 bases from J, with 16 bases between. CDR3: CASSQDYGYGGKLFF. CDR3 nucleotide sequence: TGCGCCAGCAGCCAAGATTATGGGTACGGAGGGAAACTGTTTTTT.